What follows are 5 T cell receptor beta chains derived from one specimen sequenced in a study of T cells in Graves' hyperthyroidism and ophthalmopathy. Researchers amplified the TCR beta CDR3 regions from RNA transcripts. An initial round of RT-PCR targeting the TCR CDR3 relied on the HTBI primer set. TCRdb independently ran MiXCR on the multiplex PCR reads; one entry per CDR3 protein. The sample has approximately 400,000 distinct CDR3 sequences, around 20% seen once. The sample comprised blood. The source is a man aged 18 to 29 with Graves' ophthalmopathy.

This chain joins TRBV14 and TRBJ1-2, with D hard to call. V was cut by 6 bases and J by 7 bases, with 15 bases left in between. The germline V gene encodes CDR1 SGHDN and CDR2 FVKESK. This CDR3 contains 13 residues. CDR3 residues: CASSPPDGFGYTF. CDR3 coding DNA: TGTGCCAGCAGTCCTCCCGACGGATTTGGCTACACCTTC.

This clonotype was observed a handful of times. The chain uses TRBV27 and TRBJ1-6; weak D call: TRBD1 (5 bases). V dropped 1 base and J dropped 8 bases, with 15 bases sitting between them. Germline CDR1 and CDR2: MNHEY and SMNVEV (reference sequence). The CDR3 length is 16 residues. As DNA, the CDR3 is TGTGCCAGCAGTTTATGGGCCCAGGGAGTGGATTCACCCCTCCACTTT. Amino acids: CASSLWAQGVDSPLHF.

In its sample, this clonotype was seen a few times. The DNA for the CDR3 is TGTGCCAGCAGCTTAACAGATCTCGGACGGGGGGGTTCGTACGAGCAGTACTTC. Its translation is CASSLTDLGRGGSYEQYF. The chain has TRBV7-2 and TRBJ2-7; TRBD2 agrees at 8 bases. Germline CDR1 and CDR2: SGHTA and FQGNSA. The V gene end was trimmed by 2 bases and the J gene end by 4 bases; junction bases not matched to a gene: 16. The CDR3 loop spans 18 amino acids.

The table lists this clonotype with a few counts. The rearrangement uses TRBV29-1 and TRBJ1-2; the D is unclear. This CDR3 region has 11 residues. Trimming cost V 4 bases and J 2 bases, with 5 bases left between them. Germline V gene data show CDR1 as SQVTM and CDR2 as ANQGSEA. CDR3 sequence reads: CSVAPNYGYTF. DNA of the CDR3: TGCAGCGTTGCTCCGAACTATGGCTACACCTTC.

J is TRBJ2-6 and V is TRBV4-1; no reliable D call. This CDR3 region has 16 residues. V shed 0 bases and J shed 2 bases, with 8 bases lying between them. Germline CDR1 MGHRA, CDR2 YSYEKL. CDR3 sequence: CASSQDRTPGANVLTF. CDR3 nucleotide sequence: TGCGCCAGCAGCCAAGATCGCACACCTGGGGCCAACGTCCTGACTTTC.